This is a list of T cell receptor beta chains from one sample in a study of blood T cells in healthy people across ages. TCRdb used MiXCR to reprocess the 5' RACE reads, holding one entry per CDR3 protein. The table includes hundreds of thousands of distinct CDR3 sequences, 58% detected once. Sequenced: blood. These receptors were taken from a man between 60 and 75 years old in good health. Both conserved end residues are part of each CDR3. Each record gives: CDR3 DNA, CDR3 protein, J gene, clone size, V gene, D gene. D genes are given only for firm matches. Some rows mark clone size as missing; the rest say once, few, many or name a class of expanded clone.

CDR3nt: TGTGCCAGCAGGGGACTAGCGCGGGAGCAGTACTTC
CDR3aa: CASRGLAREQYF
j_gene: TRBJ2-4
abundance: few
v_gene: TRBV6-1
d_gene: TRBD2

CDR3nt: TGTGCCAGCAGCTTACTACAGGTTGAAGGGACAGATACGCAGTATTTT
CDR3aa: CASSLLQVEGTDTQYF
j_gene: TRBJ2-3
abundance: few
v_gene: TRBV5-6
d_gene: .

CDR3nt: TGCAGTGACAGTTTGATCCGGGACAGGGGGCTACGTGGCTACACCTTC
CDR3aa: CSDSLIRDRGLRGYTF
j_gene: TRBJ1-2
abundance: .
v_gene: TRBV20-1
d_gene: TRBD1

CDR3nt: TGTGCCAGCAGCCAAGATCAGGACTGGCAAGAGACCCAGTACTTC
CDR3aa: CASSQDQDWQETQYF
j_gene: TRBJ2-5
abundance: .
v_gene: TRBV3-1
d_gene: .

CDR3nt: TGTGCCGGCAGCTTAGATCTGGACAGGGCGGGAGGCTACACCTTC
CDR3aa: CAGSLDLDRAGGYTF
j_gene: TRBJ1-2
abundance: .
v_gene: TRBV7-2
d_gene: TRBD1

CDR3nt: TGCGCCAGCAGCCTATCGGGACAGAGTTATGGCTACACCTTC
CDR3aa: CASSLSGQSYGYTF
j_gene: TRBJ1-2
abundance: .
v_gene: TRBV5-1
d_gene: TRBD1

CDR3nt: TGCGCCAGCAGCCTGGGCTATTCAGGGACCTTGACTAACTATGGCTACACCTTC
CDR3aa: CASSLGYSGTLTNYGYTF
j_gene: TRBJ1-2
abundance: .
v_gene: TRBV5-1
d_gene: .

CDR3nt: TGTGCCAGCAGGCGGGATCCTCAGAATACGCAGTATTTT
CDR3aa: CASRRDPQNTQYF
j_gene: TRBJ2-3
abundance: .
v_gene: TRBV2
d_gene: .

CDR3nt: TGTGCCAGCACCCGGGAGAGCCTAGGTGCTTACGAGCAGTACTTC
CDR3aa: CASTRESLGAYEQYF
j_gene: TRBJ2-7
abundance: .
v_gene: TRBV2
d_gene: .

CDR3nt: TGTGCCAGCATGGGAGTAGGGGAGACCCAGTACTTC
CDR3aa: CASMGVGETQYF
j_gene: TRBJ2-5
abundance: .
v_gene: TRBV7-7
d_gene: .

CDR3nt: TGTGCCAGCAGTCCCCCAGGCTCTGGGGCCAACATCCTGACTTTC
CDR3aa: CASSPPGSGANILTF
j_gene: TRBJ2-6
abundance: .
v_gene: TRBV28
d_gene: .

CDR3nt: TGTGCCAGCAGTGTAAGCCAAAACAATGAGCAGTTCTTC
CDR3aa: CASSVSQNNEQFF
j_gene: TRBJ2-1
abundance: many
v_gene: TRBV28
d_gene: .

CDR3nt: TGTGCCACCAGCAGAGATCAGGCCCCAACCCTGCTGTTTTTT
CDR3aa: CATSRDQAPTLLFF
j_gene: TRBJ1-4
abundance: .
v_gene: TRBV15
d_gene: .

CDR3nt: TGTGCCAGCAGTTCAGGGGGGCCAGTTTACAATGAGCAGTTCTTC
CDR3aa: CASSSGGPVYNEQFF
j_gene: TRBJ2-1
abundance: .
v_gene: TRBV12-3/TRBV12-4
d_gene: .

CDR3nt: TGCAGTGCTAATCCTCCCTCCATATGGACTAGCGGGGGCTCGGGTTACAATGAGCAGTTCTTC
CDR3aa: CSANPPSIWTSGGSGYNEQFF
j_gene: TRBJ2-1
abundance: .
v_gene: TRBV20-1
d_gene: TRBD2

CDR3nt: TGTGCCAGCAGTTCCCGCAGGGTTGGGCAGTACTTC
CDR3aa: CASSSRRVGQYF
j_gene: TRBJ2-7
abundance: few
v_gene: TRBV27
d_gene: .

CDR3nt: TGCGCCAGCAGCTCCCGGGGTAGCGTCGACAATGAGCAGTTCTTC
CDR3aa: CASSSRGSVDNEQFF
j_gene: TRBJ2-1
abundance: .
v_gene: TRBV5-1
d_gene: .

CDR3nt: TGTGCCAGCGCCACCGGGGGATATCAGCCCCAGCATTTT
CDR3aa: CASATGGYQPQHF
j_gene: TRBJ1-5
abundance: .
v_gene: TRBV11-2
d_gene: .

CDR3nt: TGTGCCAGCCGGACAGGGAATAACTATGGCTACACCTTC
CDR3aa: CASRTGNNYGYTF
j_gene: TRBJ1-2
abundance: many
v_gene: TRBV6-5
d_gene: TRBD1

CDR3nt: TGTGCCAGCAGTCGTTCCTCAGGAATCACTGAAGCTTTCTTT
CDR3aa: CASSRSSGITEAFF
j_gene: TRBJ1-1
abundance: .
v_gene: TRBV12-3/TRBV12-4
d_gene: .